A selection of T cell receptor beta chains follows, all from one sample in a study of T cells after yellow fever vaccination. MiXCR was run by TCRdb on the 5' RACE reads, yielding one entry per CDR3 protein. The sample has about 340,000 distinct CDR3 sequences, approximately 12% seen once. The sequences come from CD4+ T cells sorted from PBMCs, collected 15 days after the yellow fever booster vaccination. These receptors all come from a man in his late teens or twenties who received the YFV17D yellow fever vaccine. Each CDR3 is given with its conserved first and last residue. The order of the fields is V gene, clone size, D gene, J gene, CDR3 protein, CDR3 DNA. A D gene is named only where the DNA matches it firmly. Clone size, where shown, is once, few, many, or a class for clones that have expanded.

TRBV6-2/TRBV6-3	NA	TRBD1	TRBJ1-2	CASRSTGNDGYTF	TGTGCCAGCAGATCGACAGGGAACGATGGCTACACCTTC
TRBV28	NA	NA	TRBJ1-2	CASSLEFLAGAPNYGYTF	TGTGCCAGCAGTTTAGAATTTCTGGCGGGGGCCCCTAACTATGGCTACACCTTC
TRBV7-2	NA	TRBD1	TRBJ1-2	CASRYRTGDGYTF	TGTGCCAGCAGGTATCGGACAGGAGACGGCTACACCTTC
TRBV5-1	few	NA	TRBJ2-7	CASSLLGVEQYF	TGCGCCAGCAGCTTGTTGGGGGTCGAGCAGTACTTC
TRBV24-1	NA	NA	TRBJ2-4	CATSDVGGAKNIQYF	TGTGCCACCAGTGATGTTGGGGGGGCCAAAAACATTCAGTACTTC
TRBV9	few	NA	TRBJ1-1	CASSRTGPEGTEAFF	TGTGCCAGCAGTCGTACTGGGCCAGAGGGCACTGAAGCTTTCTTT
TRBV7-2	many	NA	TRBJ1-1	CASSRQRSNTEAFF	TGTGCCAGCAGCCGACAGAGGTCGAACACTGAAGCTTTCTTT
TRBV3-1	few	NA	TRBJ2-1	CASSPSSAIDYNEQFF	TGTGCCAGCAGCCCGTCTAGCGCGATTGACTACAATGAGCAGTTCTTC
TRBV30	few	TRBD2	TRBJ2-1	CAWTGGANEQFF	TGTGCCTGGACCGGGGGGGCCAATGAGCAGTTCTTC
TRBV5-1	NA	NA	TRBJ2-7	CASSLIQGGAEQYF	TGCGCCAGCAGCTTGATACAAGGGGGAGCGGAGCAGTACTTC
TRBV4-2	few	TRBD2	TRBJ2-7	CASSLGLAGAEQYF	TGTGCCAGCAGCCTTGGACTAGCGGGGGCCGAGCAGTACTTC
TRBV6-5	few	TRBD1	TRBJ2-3	CASTTDRVTQYF	TGTGCCAGCACCACCGACAGGGTCACGCAGTATTTT
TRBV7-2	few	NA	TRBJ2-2	CASSLTGLGTGELFF	TGTGCCAGCAGCTTAACGGGGTTGGGGACCGGGGAGCTGTTTTTT
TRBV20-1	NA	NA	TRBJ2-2	CSAGLSVFDTGELFF	TGCAGTGCCGGGTTATCGGTCTTTGACACCGGGGAGCTGTTTTTT
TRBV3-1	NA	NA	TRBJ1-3	CASGGYSGNTIYF	TGTGCCAGCGGGGGATATTCTGGAAACACCATATATTTT
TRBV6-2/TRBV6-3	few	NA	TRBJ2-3	CASSYPLDTDTQYF	TGTGCCAGCAGTTACCCTCTGGACACAGATACGCAGTATTTT
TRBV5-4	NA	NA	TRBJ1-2	CASSQFYGGSGYTF	TGTGCCAGCAGCCAATTCTACGGGGGCTCTGGCTACACCTTC
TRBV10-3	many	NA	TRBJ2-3	CAISDYTSRTDTQYF	TGTGCCATCAGTGACTACACTTCCCGCACAGATACGCAGTATTTT
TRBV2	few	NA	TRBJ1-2	CASSEGARYYGYTF	TGTGCCAGCAGTGAAGGAGCCAGGTACTATGGCTACACCTTC
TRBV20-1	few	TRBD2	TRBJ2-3	CSANGGGNIQFSTDTQYF	TGCAGTGCCAACGGCGGGGGGAACATTCAGTTTAGCACAGATACGCAGTATTTT
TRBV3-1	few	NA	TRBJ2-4	CASSIAFVTKNIQYF	TGTGCCAGCAGCATAGCGTTTGTAACCAAAAACATTCAGTACTTC
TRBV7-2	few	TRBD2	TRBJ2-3	CASSVSGGADTQYF	TGTGCCAGCAGCGTGAGCGGGGGTGCAGATACGCAGTATTTT
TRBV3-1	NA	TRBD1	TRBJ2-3	CASSQSGTGTDTQYF	TGTGCCAGCAGCCAATCCGGGACAGGTACAGATACGCAGTATTTT
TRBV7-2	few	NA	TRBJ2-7	CASSSQGTFVYEQYF	TGTGCCAGCAGCTCCCAGGGGACCTTCGTGTACGAGCAGTACTTC
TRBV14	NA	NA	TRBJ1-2	CASSQAFGYIRGYTF	TGTGCCAGCAGCCAAGCCTTCGGATACATCCGAGGCTACACCTTC
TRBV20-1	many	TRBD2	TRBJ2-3	CSAQIPRLAGGLNDGTQYF	TGCAGTGCTCAGATTCCCCGACTAGCGGGGGGCCTTAATGATGGTACGCAGTATTTT
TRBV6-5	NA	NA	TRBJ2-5	CASSYSRLTKETQYF	TGTGCCAGCAGTTACTCGAGACTGACTAAGGAGACCCAGTACTTC
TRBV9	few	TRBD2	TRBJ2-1	CASSEEGLAGERYNEQFF	TGTGCCAGCAGCGAGGAGGGACTAGCGGGCGAAAGATACAATGAGCAGTTCTTC
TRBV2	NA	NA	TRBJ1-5	CASRQGRDQPQHF	TGTGCCAGCAGACAGGGTCGTGATCAGCCCCAGCATTTT
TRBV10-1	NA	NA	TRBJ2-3	CASSDNWGADTQYF	TGCGCCAGCAGTGATAACTGGGGTGCAGATACGCAGTATTTT
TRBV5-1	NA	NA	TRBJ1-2	CASSLVGPSNYGYTF	TGCGCCAGCAGCTTGGTGGGGCCCTCTAACTATGGCTACACCTTC
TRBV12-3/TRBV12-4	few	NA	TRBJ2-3	CASSQGETDTQYF	TGTGCCAGCAGCCAAGGCGAGACAGATACGCAGTATTTT
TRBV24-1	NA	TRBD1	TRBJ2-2	CATSVPGQGFSGELFF	TGTGCCACCAGTGTCCCGGGACAGGGGTTTTCCGGGGAGCTGTTTTTT
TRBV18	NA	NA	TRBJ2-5	CASSPVQGETQYF	TGTGCCAGCTCACCGGTACAGGGAGAGACCCAGTACTTC
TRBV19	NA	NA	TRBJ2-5	CASSIGQLGETQYF	TGTGCCAGTAGTATAGGACAGCTCGGGGAGACCCAGTACTTC
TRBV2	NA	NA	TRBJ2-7	CASSEEVDSQYF	TGTGCCAGCAGTGAAGAGGTGGACAGCCAGTACTTC
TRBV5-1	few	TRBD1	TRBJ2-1	CASSLDLPGQGNEQFF	TGCGCCAGCAGCTTGGATTTACCGGGACAGGGAAATGAGCAGTTCTTC
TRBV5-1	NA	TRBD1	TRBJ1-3	CASSLGQGYGNTIYF	TGCGCCAGCAGCCTGGGACAGGGGTATGGAAACACCATATATTTT
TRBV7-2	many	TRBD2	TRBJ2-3	CASSSPLAGMDTDTQYF	TGTGCCAGCAGTTCCCCACTAGCGGGCATGGACACAGATACGCAGTATTTT
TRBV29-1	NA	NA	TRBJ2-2	CSARLLTNTGELFF	TGCAGCGCCCGGTTACTAACAAACACCGGGGAGCTGTTTTTT
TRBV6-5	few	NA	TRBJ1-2	CASSLDPRSYGYTF	TGTGCCAGCAGCCTCGACCCAAGGAGTTATGGCTACACCTTC
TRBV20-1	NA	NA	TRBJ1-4	CSARAPPTRDEKLFF	TGCAGTGCTAGAGCGCCCCCCACACGGGATGAAAAACTGTTTTTT
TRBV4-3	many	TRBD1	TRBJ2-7	CASSLGTDPSYEQYF	TGCGCCAGCAGCCTAGGGACAGACCCATCCTACGAGCAGTACTTC
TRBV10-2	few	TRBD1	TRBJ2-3	CASSDRGPLGTQYF	TGCGCCAGCAGTGACAGGGGGCCCCTCGGTACGCAGTATTTT
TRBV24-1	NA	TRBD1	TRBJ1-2	CATSDPRDSYGYTF	TGTGCCACCAGTGACCCGAGGGACAGCTATGGCTACACCTTC
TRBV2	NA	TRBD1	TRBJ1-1	CASSGQGGVTEAFF	TGTGCCAGCAGTGGCCAGGGGGGTGTGACTGAAGCTTTCTTT
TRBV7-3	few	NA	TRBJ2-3	CASSPRGSGTDTQYF	TGTGCCAGCAGTCCCCGTGGTAGCGGCACAGATACGCAGTATTTT
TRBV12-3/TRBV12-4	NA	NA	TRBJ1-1	CASSFRPNTDAFF	TGTGCCAGCAGTTTCCGCCCGAACACTGATGCTTTCTTT
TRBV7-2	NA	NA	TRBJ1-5	CASSLAPQPQHF	TGTGCCAGCAGCTTAGCCCCTCAGCCCCAGCATTTT
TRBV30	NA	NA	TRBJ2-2	CAWSVTRVGLFF	TGTGCCTGGAGTGTGACCAGGGTTGGGCTGTTTTTT
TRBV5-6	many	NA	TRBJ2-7	CASSRSYEQYF	TGTGCCAGCAGCCGATCCTACGAGCAGTACTTC
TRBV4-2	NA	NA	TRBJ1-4	CASSQDRGLKLFF	TGTGCCAGCAGCCAAGATAGGGGGTTGAAACTGTTTTTT
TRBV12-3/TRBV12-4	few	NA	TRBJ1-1	CASRQRVGNTEAFF	TGTGCCAGCAGACAAAGGGTGGGGAACACTGAAGCTTTCTTT
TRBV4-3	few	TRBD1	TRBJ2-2	CASSREGARNTGELFF	TGCGCCAGCAGCCGCGAGGGGGCAAGGAACACCGGGGAGCTGTTTTTT
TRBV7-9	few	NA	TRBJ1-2	CASSPFRAIYGYTF	TGTGCCAGCAGCCCTTTCCGGGCTATTTATGGCTACACCTTC